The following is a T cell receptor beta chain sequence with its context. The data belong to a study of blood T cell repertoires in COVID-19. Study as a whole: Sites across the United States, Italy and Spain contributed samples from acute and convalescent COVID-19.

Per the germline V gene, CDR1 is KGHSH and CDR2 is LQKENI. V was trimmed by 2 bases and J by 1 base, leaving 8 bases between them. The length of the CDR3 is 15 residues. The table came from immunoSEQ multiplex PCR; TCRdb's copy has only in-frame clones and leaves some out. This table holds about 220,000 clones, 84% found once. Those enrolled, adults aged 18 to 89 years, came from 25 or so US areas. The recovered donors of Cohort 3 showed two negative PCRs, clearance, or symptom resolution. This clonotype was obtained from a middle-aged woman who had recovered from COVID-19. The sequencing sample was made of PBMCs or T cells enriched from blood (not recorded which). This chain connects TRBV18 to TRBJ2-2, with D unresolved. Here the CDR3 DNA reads TGTGCCAGCTCACCAGACTTATTGAACACCGGGGAGCTGTTTTTT. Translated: CASSPDLLNTGELFF.